This TCR beta chain comes out of a study of T cell changes during pregnancy in multiple sclerosis (dated by TCRdb to about 2019). Notes on the research overall: The study examined how the T cell repertoire changed over the course of pregnancy in women with multiple sclerosis.

About this clone: Which antigen it targets is not known. Base qualities are missing; no much larger clone stands one base away.

Reading from cysteine to phenylalanine, the CDR3 counts 15 amino acids. Just CDR3 DNA is preserved here, 45 bases in frame from base 1. Per the germline V gene, SGHVS is the CDR1 and FQNEAQ is the CDR2. Trimming costs V 5 bases and J 1 base, and their ends lie 14 bases apart. Library method: the immunoSEQ multiplex PCR assay. TCRdb provides this immuneACCESS table in a form limited to in-frame rearrangements. Some clones are lacking; in checked studies, under half of them reflect an unresolved V gene, and why the rest are absent is not known. The sample table records about 47,000 clones; 80% to 90% of these occur just once. Of the sample, approximately 8% is held by the ten largest clones.

The chain is made from TRBV7-8 and TRBJ2-5; TRBD1 is a weak D gene call, 6 bases matching. The specimen was CD8+ T cells from peripheral blood mononuclear cells, collected in the second trimester of pregnancy. The source is a female donor with multiple sclerosis, enrolled in a pregnancy study. The DNA sequence is TGTGCCAGCAGCCCAGGACAGACCGCCCAAGAGACCCAGTACTTC. It encodes CASSPGQTAQETQYF.